This record concerns one T cell receptor beta chain sequence. Its antigen specificity is not known. Nothing much larger sits one base from this clone, and base qualities are not available. These data originate in a study of OX40 agonist ivuxolimab in advanced cancers. For the study in its entirety: Ivuxolimab was a fully human IgG2 agonistic monoclonal antibody targeting the costimulatory receptor OX40 (CD134). Intravenous ivuxolimab was administered to patients every 2 weeks at six dose levels: 0.01, 0.1, 0.3, 1.5, 3 and 10 mg/kg. Among the 50 to 55 dose-escalation patients, some 20 had hepatocellular carcinoma, roughly 15 melanoma, 9 renal cell carcinoma and 9 head and neck cancer. The dose-escalation cohort was 82.7% male with a mean age of about 54 years, ranging from roughly 23 to 90. Prior anti-PD-1, anti-PD-L1 or anti-CTLA-4 therapy was permitted, and approximately 41% of dose-escalation patients had received checkpoint inhibitors. Partial responses occurred in three dose-escalation patients: two with cutaneous melanoma and one with hepatocellular carcinoma. The point of sequencing TCRbeta in the periphery was to test whether ivuxolimab changed TCR sequence diversity and drove clonal T-cell expansion. The monotherapy dose-escalation portion (N of about 50 patients) of the phase I ivuxolimab trial is reported in the paper. The research as a whole found: On average, CD8+ T cells showed more expanded clones than CD4+ T cells after ivuxolimab. The antigen specificity of the peripheral T cells that underwent clonal expansion was not determined. At doses of 0.1 to 3.0 mg/kg, clonal expansion of both CD4+ and CD8+ blood T cells was observed from baseline to week 6. In the 0.1-3.0 mg/kg groups, partial responders were among the patients with the lowest normalized peripheral clonal expansion, particularly in CD8+ T cells. Low levels of normalized T-cell clonal expansion were also seen in some nonresponding patients.

Genomic DNA was isolated from the sorted cells so that the TCRbeta CDR3 region could be sequenced. The immunoSEQ Assay was used to sequence the TCRbeta CDR3 regions. TCRdb stores this immuneACCESS table with in-frame sequences only. Part of the clones is absent; in the studies checked, under half of the shortfall reflects unresolved V genes, and no reason is known for the rest. The sample includes around 80,000 clones, with 70% to 90% observed a single time. Roughly 0.7% of the sample is in the top ten clones. Patients with autoimmune disease history or receiving systemic immunosuppression were excluded from the trial. Peripheral blood for TCR sequencing was collected from all dose cohorts at baseline, on cycle 4 day 1, and on cycle 7 day 1. The samples were drawn from a first-in-human, open-label, multicenter phase I dose-escalation trial of ivuxolimab. Adults with locally advanced or metastatic melanoma, renal cell, hepatocellular, or head and neck squamous cell carcinoma were enrolled in the trial. CD4+ and CD8+ T cells were sorted separately from peripheral blood before TCR sequencing.

From its cysteine to its phenylalanine, the CDR3 spans 16 amino acids. Only the CDR3 region is kept as DNA, spanning 48 bases read in frame from base 1. Deletion took 0 bases off V and 4 bases off J, with a span of 16 bases between the germline ends. The germline V gene specifies SGHRS as CDR1 and YFSETQ as CDR2. The sequence joins TRBV5-1 to TRBJ1-2; there is no confident call for the D gene. The TCR was taken from an adult with an advanced solid tumor such as melanoma, head and neck, liver or kidney cancer. Sequencing was performed on CD4+ or CD8+ T cells sorted from blood, taken in a trial of the OX40 agonist ivuxolimab. The CDR3 has the sequence CASSLEGNHFAYGYTF. DNA sequence: TGCGCCAGCAGCTTGGAAGGCAACCACTTTGCCTATGGCTACACCTTC. When the CDR3 is completed using the reference TRBV5-1 and TRBJ1-2 genes on either side, the full variable domain is KAGVTQTPRYLIKTRGQQVTLSCSPISGHRSVSWYQQTPGQGLQFLFEYFSETQRNKGNFPGRFSGRQFSNSRSEMNVSTLELGDSALYLCASSLEGNHFAYGYTFGSGTRLTVV.